The text below deals with one TCR beta chain. Its antigen is still unknown. Other DNA sequences in the sample encode the same CDR3. The data derive from a study of cytomegalovirus exposure and HLA in healthy donors. It was with 60 Vbeta and 13 Jbeta primers that the PCR ran. Here immunoSEQ multiplex PCR was the method, and the copy in TCRdb shows in-frame clones only, minus some. The sample yields more than 100,000 clones, around 77% seen once. Notes on the study in general: An analysis done earlier found most TCR beta V segments productive about 87% or about 30% of the time. Some V segments, including TRBV6-2 and TRBV6-3, were excluded as indistinguishable.

In germline, CDR1 is DFQATT, CDR2 SNEGSKA (reference sequence). This CDR3 spans 11 amino acids. Trimming cost V 5 bases and J 4 bases; bases outside gene matches: 1. This chain connects TRBV20-1 to TRBJ1-2; TRBD1 agrees at 7 bases. The sequenced material came from PBMCs. This TCR came from an older woman in good health and CMV-seronegative. Written as DNA, the CDR3 is TGCAGTGCTCCAGGGGGCTATGGCTACACCTTC. Translation gives CSAPGGYGYTF.